This entry concerns a single TCR beta chain. This clonotype was observed many times. Its antigen remains unidentified. Base qualities were left out, and no much larger clone turns up one base away. This sample is drawn from a study of breast tumors, draining lymph nodes, adjacent tissues (TCRdb year 2016). At the level of the whole study: Breast cancer patients provided tumor, adjacent nontumor tissue and axillary lymph nodes, and the study compared the TCR beta repertoires across these three sources. In human breast cancer, the study set out to evaluate how tumor, surrounding tissue and draining lymph node repertoires relate to one another and whether T cells may move between these sites. The study at large found these results: Tumor and nontumor tissue repertoires were found to be significantly more similar in luminal-like than in basal-like breast cancer. A scenario in which most tumor T cells derive from the lymph node and then expand within tumor tissue was judged to be consistent with the data. The study presented the conclusion that tumor T cells originate in lymph nodes as consistent with a hypothesis, not as something directly demonstrated. Tumor T-cell repertoires showed less diversity than lymph node repertoires and more diversity than nontumor tissue repertoires, and tumor T-cell repertoires showed preferential V and J gene usage.

Sequencing was carried out with an Illumina HiSeq 2000. Multiplex PCR amplification was used to build the TCR beta chain libraries. The amplified TCR beta chain products were analyzed by high-throughput sequencing. TCRdb reprocessed the public reads (quality trimming at Q25 with fastp, clone calling with MiXCR) and kept in-frame beta chains. Here each entry gathers all rows of one CDR3 protein and keeps the most common genes and DNA. The sample profile shows around 300,000 distinct CDR3 sequences; around 30% of them were found once. The top ten hold under 1.2% of the sample. Looking up the germline V gene (reference sequence) yields CDR1 DFQATT and CDR2 SNEGSKA. V loses 6 bases, J loses 9 bases, and the germline ends lie 30 bases apart. The CDR3 contains 17 residues, cysteine and phenylalanine counted. CDR3 DNA is the only sequence kept; it has 51 bases, read in frame from the first base. The axillary draining lymph nodes of breast cancer patients were the source of the lymph node samples.

The sequence is built from TRBV20-1 and TRBJ2-1; TRBD2 is possibly the D segment (5 matching bases). Sample: axillary lymph node tissue. This TCR came from a female donor with breast cancer. Some clones in this sample may be carry-over from other donors' samples. The CDR3 in this case is CSADPTSLPFSASEQFF. The nucleotides read TGCAGTGCGGACCCCACTTCACTCCCTTTTAGCGCAAGTGAGCAGTTCTTC.